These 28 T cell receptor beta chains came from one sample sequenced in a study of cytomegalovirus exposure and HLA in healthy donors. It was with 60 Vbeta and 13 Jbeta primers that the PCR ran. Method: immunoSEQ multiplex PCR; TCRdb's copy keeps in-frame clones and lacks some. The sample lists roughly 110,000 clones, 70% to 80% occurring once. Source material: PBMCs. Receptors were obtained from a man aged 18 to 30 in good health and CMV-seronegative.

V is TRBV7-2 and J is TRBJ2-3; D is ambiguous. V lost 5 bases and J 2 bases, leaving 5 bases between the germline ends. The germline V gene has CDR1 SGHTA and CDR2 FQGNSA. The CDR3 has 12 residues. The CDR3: CASSPVTDTQYF. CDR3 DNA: TGTGCCAGCAGCCCGGTCACAGATACGCAGTATTTT.

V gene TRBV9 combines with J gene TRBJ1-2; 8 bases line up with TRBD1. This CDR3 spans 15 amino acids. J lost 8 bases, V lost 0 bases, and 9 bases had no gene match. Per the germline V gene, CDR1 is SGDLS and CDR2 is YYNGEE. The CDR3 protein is CASSVGGETGEGYTF. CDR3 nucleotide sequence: TGTGCCAGCAGCGTAGGAGGGGAGACAGGGGAAGGCTACACCTTC.

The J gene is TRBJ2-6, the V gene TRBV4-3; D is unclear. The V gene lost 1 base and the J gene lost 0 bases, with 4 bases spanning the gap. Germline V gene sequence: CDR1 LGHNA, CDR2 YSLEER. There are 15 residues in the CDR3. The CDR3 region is CASSQGLSGANVLTF. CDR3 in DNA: TGCGCCAGCAGCCAAGGGCTCTCTGGGGCCAACGTCCTGACTTTC.

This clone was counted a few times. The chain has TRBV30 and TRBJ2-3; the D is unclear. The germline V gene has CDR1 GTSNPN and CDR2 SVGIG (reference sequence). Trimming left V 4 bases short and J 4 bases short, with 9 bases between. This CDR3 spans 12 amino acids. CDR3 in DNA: TGTGCCTGGACCCCCCATCCAGATACGCAGTATTTT. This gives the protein CAWTPHPDTQYF.

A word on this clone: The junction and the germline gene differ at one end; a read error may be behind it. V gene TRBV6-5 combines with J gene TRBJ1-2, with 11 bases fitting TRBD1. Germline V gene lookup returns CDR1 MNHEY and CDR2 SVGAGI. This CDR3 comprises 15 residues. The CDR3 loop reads CASRQDRGLGYGYPF. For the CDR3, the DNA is TGTGCCAGCAGGCAGGACAGGGGGCTTGGCTATGGCTACCCCTTC.

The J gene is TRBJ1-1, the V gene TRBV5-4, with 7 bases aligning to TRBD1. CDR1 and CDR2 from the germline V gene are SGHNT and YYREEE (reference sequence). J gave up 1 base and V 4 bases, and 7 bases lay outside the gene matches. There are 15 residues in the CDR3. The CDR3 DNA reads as TGTGCCAGCAGCCCACCTCCAGGGGGGAACACTGAAGCTTTCTTT. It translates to CASSPPPGGNTEAFF.

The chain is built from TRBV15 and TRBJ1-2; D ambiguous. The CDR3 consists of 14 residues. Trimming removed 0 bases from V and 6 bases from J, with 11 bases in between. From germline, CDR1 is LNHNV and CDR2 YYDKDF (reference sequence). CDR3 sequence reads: CATSRDPWADGYTF. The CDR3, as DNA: TGTGCCACCAGCAGAGATCCATGGGCCGATGGCTACACCTTC.

For the CDR3, the DNA is TGCAGCGTTGAAGACCCCGACGGACTCTATGGCTACACCTTC. Its protein is CSVEDPDGLYGYTF. V and J are TRBV29-1 and TRBJ1-2; D not resolved. Germline CDR1 is SQVTM and CDR2 is ANQGSEA. V was pared by 0 bases and J by 4 bases, with 12 bases between. The CDR3 has 14 amino acids. Together with reference TRBV29-1 and TRBJ1-2, the CDR3 gives the full variable domain: SAVISQKPSRDICQRGTSLTIQCQVDSQVTMMFWYRQQPGQSLTLIATANQGSEATYESGFVIDKFPISRPNLTFSTLTVSNMSPEDSSIYLCSVEDPDGLYGYTFGSGTRLTVV.

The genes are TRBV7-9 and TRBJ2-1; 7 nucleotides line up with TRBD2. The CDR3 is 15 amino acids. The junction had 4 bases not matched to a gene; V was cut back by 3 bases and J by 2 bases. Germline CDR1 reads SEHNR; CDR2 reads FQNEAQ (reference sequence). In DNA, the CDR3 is TGTGCCAGCAGCTTTACCGGGGGGACCTACAATGAGCAGTTCTTC. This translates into CASSFTGGTYNEQFF.

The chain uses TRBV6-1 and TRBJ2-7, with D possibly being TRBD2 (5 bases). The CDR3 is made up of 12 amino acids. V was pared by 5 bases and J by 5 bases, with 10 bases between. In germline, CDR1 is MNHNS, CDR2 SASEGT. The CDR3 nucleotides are TGTGCCAGCAGTCTAGCTGGGGACGAGCAGTACTTC. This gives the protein CASSLAGDEQYF.

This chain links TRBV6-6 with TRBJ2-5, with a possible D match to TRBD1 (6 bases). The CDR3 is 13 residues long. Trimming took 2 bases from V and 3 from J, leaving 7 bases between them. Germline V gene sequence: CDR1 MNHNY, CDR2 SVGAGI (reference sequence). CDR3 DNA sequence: TGTGCCAGCAGTTACAGGGGGAAAGAGACCCAGTACTTC. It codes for CASSYRGKETQYF.

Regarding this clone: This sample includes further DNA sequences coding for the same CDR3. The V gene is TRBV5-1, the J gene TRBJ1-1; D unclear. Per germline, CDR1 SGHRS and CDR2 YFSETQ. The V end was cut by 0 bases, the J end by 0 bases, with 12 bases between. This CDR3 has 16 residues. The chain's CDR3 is CASSLDAGIMNTEAFF. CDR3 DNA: TGCGCCAGCAGCTTGGATGCAGGTATCATGAACACTGAAGCTTTCTTT.

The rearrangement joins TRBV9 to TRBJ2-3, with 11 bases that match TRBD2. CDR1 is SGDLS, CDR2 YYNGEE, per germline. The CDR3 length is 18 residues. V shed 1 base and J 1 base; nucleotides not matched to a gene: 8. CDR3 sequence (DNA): TGTGCCAGCAGCGTAACTAAACTAGCGGGGGACCGCACAGATACGCAGTATTTT. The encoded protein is CASSVTKLAGDRTDTQYF.

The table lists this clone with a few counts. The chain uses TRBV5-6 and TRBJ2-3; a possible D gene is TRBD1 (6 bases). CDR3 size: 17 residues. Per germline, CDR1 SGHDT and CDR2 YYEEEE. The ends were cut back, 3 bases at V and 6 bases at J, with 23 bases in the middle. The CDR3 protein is CASSSMSGHRRGDTQYF. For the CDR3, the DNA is TGTGCCAGCAGCTCTATGTCGGGACACCGTCGGGGTGATACGCAGTATTTT.

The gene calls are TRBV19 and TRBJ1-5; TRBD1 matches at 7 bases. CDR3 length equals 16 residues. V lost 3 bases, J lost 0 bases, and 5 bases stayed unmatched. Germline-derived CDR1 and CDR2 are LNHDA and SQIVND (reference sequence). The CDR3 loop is CASSMDTGDSNQPQHF. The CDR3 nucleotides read TGTGCCAGTAGTATGGACACAGGGGATAGCAATCAGCCCCAGCATTTT.

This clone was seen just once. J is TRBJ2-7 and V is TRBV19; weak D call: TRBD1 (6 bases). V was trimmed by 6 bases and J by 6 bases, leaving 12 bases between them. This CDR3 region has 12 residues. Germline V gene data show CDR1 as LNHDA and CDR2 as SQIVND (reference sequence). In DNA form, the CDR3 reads TGTGCCAGTAGGGCAGGCAGGGGCGAGCAGTACTTC. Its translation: CASRAGRGEQYF.

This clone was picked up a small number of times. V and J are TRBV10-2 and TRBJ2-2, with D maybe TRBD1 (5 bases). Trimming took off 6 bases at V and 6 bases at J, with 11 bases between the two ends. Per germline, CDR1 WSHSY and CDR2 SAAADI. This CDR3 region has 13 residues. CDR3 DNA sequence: TGCGCCAGCAGGCTGGGGCTGCCCGGGGAGCTGTTTTTT. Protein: CASRLGLPGELFF.

The CDR3 DNA reads as TGTGCCAGTAGTGCCTCCGGGGGCTCCTACGAGCAGTACTTC. This gives the protein CASSASGGSYEQYF. The V and J genes are TRBV19 and TRBJ2-7, with D perhaps matching TRBD2 (6 bases). Germline V CDR1 and CDR2: LNHDA, SQIVND (reference sequence). The V and J ends lost 5 bases and 0 bases respectively, with 11 bases between them. CDR3 length equals 14 residues.

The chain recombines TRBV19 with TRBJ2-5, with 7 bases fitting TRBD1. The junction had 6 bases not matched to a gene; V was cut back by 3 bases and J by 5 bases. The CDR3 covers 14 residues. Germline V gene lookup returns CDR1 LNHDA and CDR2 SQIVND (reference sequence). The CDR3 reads CASSMTGFFETQYF. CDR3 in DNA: TGTGCCAGTAGTATGACAGGGTTTTTTGAGACCCAGTACTTC.

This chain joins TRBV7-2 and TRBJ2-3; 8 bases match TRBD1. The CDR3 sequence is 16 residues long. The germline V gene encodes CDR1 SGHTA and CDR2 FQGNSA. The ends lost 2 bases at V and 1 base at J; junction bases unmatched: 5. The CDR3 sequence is CASSLFGQGRTDTQYF. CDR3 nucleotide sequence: TGTGCCAGCAGCTTATTCGGACAGGGACGCACAGATACGCAGTATTTT.

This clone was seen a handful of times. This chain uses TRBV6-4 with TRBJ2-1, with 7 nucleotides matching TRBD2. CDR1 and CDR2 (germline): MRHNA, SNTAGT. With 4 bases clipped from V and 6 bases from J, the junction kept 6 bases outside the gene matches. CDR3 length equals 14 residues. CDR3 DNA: TGTGCCAGCAGTGTCAGCGGGGAGGGCAATGAGCAGTTCTTC. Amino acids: CASSVSGEGNEQFF.

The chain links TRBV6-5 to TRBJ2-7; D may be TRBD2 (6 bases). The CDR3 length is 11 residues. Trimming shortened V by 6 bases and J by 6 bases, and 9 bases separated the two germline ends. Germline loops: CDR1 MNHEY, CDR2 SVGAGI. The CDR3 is CASSRDSEQYF. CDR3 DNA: TGTGCCAGCAGCCGGGACTCCGAGCAGTACTTC.

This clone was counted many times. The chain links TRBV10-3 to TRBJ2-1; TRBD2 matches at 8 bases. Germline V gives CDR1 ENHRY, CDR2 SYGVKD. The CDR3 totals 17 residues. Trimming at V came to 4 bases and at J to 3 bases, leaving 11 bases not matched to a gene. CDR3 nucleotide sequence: TGTGCCATCAGTGCTTCCTCGGGGGGGACATTCTACAATGAGCAGTTCTTC. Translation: CAISASSGGTFYNEQFF.

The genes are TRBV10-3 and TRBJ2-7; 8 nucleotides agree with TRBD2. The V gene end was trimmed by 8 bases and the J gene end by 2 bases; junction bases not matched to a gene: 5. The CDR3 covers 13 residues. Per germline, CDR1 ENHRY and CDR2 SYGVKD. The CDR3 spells CAIGRGETYEQYF. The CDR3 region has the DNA TGTGCCATCGGGCGGGGGGAAACCTACGAGCAGTACTTC.

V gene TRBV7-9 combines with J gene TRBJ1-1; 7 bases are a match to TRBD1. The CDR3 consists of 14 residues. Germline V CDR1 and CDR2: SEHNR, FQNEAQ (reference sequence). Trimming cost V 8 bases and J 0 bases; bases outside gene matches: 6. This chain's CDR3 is CASFLGGLNTEAFF. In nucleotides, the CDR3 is TGTGCCAGCTTCCTAGGGGGCCTGAACACTGAAGCTTTCTTT.

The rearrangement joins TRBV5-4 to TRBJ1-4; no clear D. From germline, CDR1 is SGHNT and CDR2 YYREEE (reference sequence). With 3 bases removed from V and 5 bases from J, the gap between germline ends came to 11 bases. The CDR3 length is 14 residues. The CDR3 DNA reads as TGTGCCAGCAGCTCCGGGTCACTAAATGAAAAACTGTTTTTT. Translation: CASSSGSLNEKLFF.

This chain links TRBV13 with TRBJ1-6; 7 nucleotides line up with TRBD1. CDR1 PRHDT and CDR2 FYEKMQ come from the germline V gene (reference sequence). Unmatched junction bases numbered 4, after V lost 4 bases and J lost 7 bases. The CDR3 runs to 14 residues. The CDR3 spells CASSSDRANSPLHF. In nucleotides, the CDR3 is TGTGCCAGCAGCTCCGACAGGGCGAATTCACCCCTCCACTTT.

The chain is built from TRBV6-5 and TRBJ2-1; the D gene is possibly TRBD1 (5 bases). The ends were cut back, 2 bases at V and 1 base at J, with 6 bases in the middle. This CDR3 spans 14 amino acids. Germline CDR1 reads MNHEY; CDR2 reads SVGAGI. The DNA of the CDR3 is TGTGCCAGCAGTTACAGGGGTTCCTACAATGAGCAGTTCTTC. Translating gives CASSYRGSYNEQFF.